This paragraph covers one T cell receptor beta chain sequence. Its specificity is not known. The source of the sample is a study of cytomegalovirus exposure and HLA in healthy donors. The CDR3 has 17 residues. J was trimmed by 0 bases and V by 4 bases; bases with no gene match: 4. CDR1 is SGDLS and CDR2 is YYNGEE in the germline V gene. General study findings and limits: Presence/absence analysis assumed near-uniform sequencing depth across donors.

The PCR was carried out with 60 Vbeta primers and 13 Jbeta primers. Using immunoSEQ multiplex PCR, the repertoire was profiled, and TCRdb retains in-frame clones only, with some absent. The sample yields about 160,000 clones, around 63% seen once. This TCR derives from a woman aged 18 to 35 in good health and CMV-seropositive. Sequenced input: PBMCs. The J gene is TRBJ2-6, the V gene TRBV9; 10 nucleotides match TRBD2. CDR3 sequence reads: CASSPSGRDSGANVLTF. The CDR3 region has the DNA TGTGCCAGCAGCCCGAGCGGGAGGGACTCTGGGGCCAACGTCCTGACTTTC.